The 8 T cell receptor beta chains in this list originate from one sample, sequenced in a study of CD8 T cells in ankylosing spondylitis. From the 5' RACE reads, TCRdb called clonotypes with MiXCR, one entry per CDR3 protein. The table records about 220,000 distinct CDR3 sequences, 8% to 11% of them present only once. Sequencing was done on a sample of blood, either unsorted or a sorted T cell fraction (not recorded which). The receptors shown here come from a male donor with ankylosing spondylitis or in good health (not recorded which).

As regards this clonotype: This likely comes from a read error, as the CDR3 has no conserved phenylalanine or tryptophan at its end. The rearrangement uses TRBV5-5 and TRBJ2-7; D ambiguous. CDR3 length: 15 residues. Germline lookup yields CDR1 SGHKS and CDR2 YYEKEE (reference sequence). CDR3 DNA sequence: TGTGCCAGCAGCTTAAAGGTATTCAACTCCTACAAGCAGTACCTC. Residues: CASSLKVFNSYKQYL.

About this clonotype: This may come from a read error, since a much larger clone is one base off. The gene calls are TRBV2 and TRBJ1-5; D remains unclear. The CDR3 runs 13 residues. V was clipped by 4 bases and J by 3 bases, with 7 bases between them. Germline CDR1 SNHLY, CDR2 FYNNEI. The chain's CDR3 is CASSGYNNQPQHF. The CDR3 DNA is TGTGCCAGCAGTGGGTATAACAATCAGCCCCAGCATTTT.

This clonotype was picked up a small number of times. V usage is TRBV24-1 and J usage is TRBJ1-5; TRBD1 agrees at 7 bases. With V trimmed by 4 bases and J by 6 bases, 17 bases remained unmatched. Germline CDR1 reads KGHDR; CDR2 reads SFDVKD. The CDR3 is 18 residues long. CDR3 sequence reads: CATSEQKADRRLGQPQHF. Here the CDR3 DNA reads TGTGCCACCAGTGAACAGAAAGCGGACAGGCGGTTAGGTCAGCCCCAGCATTTT.

This clonotype was found many times. V usage is TRBV20-1 and J usage is TRBJ2-3, with no clear D. Germline V CDR1 and CDR2: DFQATT, SNEGSKA (reference sequence). The germline V and J ends were trimmed by 5 bases and 6 bases, with 9 bases remaining between them. The CDR3 is made up of 11 amino acids. The CDR3 DNA is TGCAGTGCTGAAGGAACGGATACGCAGTATTTT. It codes for CSAEGTDTQYF.

This clonotype was picked up a small number of times. Here the CDR3 DNA reads TGCAGCGGGTCGACAGGGGGATCCTACGAGCAGTACTTC. Translation gives CSGSTGGSYEQYF. This chain connects TRBV29-1 to TRBJ2-7; 9 positions agree with TRBD1. Germline V CDR1 and CDR2: SQVTM, ANQGSEA. This CDR3 spans 13 amino acids. The ends lost 7 bases at V and 1 base at J; junction bases unmatched: 5.

This clonotype came up many times. The chain carries TRBV12-3 or TRBV12-4 and TRBJ1-1; D ambiguous. The CDR3 has 9 amino acids. The CDR3 region is CVVRPQAFF. In DNA form, the CDR3 reads TGTGTCGTAAGACCCCAAGCTTTCTTT.

In the case of this clonotype: A much larger clonotype is one base distant, so this may be a read error. The chain couples TRBV12-3 or TRBV12-4 to TRBJ1-2; 7 bases are shared with TRBD1. CDR3 length equals 15 residues. Unmatched junction bases numbered 9, after V lost 3 bases and J lost 5 bases. CDR3 loop: CASSFTMTGIYGYTF. The CDR3 DNA reads as TGTGCCAGCAGTTTCACCATGACAGGGATTTATGGCTACACCTTC.

On this clonotype: At one end the junction does not follow the germline gene, possibly because of a read error. This sequence joins TRBV20-1 and TRBJ1-2, with 8 bases identical to TRBD1. Germline V lookup: CDR1 DFQATT, CDR2 SNEGSKA (reference sequence). The CDR3 runs 13 residues. CDR3 sequence (DNA): TGCAGTGCTAGGGGGCCAGGGGGCCGGGGCTACAGCTTC. Amino acid sequence: CSARGPGGRGYSF.